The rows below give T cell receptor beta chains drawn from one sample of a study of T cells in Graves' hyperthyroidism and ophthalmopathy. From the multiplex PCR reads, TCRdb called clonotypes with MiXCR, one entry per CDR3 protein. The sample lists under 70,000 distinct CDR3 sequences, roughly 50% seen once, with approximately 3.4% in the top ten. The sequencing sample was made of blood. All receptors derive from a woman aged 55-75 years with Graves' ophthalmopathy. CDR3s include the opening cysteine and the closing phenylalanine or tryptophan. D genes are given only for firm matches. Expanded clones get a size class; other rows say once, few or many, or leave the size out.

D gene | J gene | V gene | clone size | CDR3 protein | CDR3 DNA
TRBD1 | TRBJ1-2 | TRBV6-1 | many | CASSLNFGTEYGYTF | TGTGCCAGCAGTCTAAATTTTGGGACAGAATATGGCTACACCTTC
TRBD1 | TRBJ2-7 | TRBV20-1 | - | CSHEGQGTYEQYF | TGCAGTCACGAGGGACAGGGGACCTACGAGCAGTACTTC
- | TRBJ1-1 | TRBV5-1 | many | CASSLGQSYREAFF | TGCGCCAGCAGCTTGGGACAGTCCTACAGGGAAGCTTTCTTT
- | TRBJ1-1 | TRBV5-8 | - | CASSLGTSPNTEAFF | TGTGCCAGCAGCTTGGGGACCTCCCCGAACACTGAAGCTTTCTTT
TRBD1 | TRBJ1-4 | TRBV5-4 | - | CAIRPIVQGPTEKLFF | TGTGCCATTCGGCCGATAGTACAGGGGCCTACCGAAAAACTGTTTTTT
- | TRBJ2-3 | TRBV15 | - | CATSRGGGGRDTQYF | TGTGCCACCAGCAGAGGGGGAGGGGGACGGGATACGCAGTATTTT
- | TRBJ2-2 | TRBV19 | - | CASSPGRGDTGELFF | TGTGCCAGTAGTCCGGGACGGGGAGACACCGGGGAGCTGTTTTTC
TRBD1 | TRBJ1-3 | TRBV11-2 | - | CASSRDRDPGNTIYF | TGTGCCAGCAGCCGGGACAGGGACCCTGGAAACACCATATATTTT
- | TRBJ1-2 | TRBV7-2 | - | CASSLDGASYGYTF | TGTGCCAGCAGCTTAGATGGGGCCTCCTATGGCTACACCTTC
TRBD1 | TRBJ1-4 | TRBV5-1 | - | CASSRWDRDSVKLFF | TGCGCCAGCAGCAGATGGGACAGGGATTCTGTAAAACTGTTTTTT
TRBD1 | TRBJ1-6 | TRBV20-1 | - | CSAKAGTVNSPLHF | TGCAGTGCTAAGGCCGGGACAGTGAATTCACCCCTCCACTTT
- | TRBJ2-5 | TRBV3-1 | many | CASSQETDAETQYF | TGTGCCAGCAGCCAAGAAACGGACGCAGAGACCCAGTACTTC
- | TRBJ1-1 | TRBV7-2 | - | CASSLGALASEAFF | TGTGCCAGCAGCTTAGGGGCACTTGCCAGCGAAGCTTTCTTT
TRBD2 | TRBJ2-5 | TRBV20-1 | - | CSARDQASGRAEETQYF | TGCAGTGCTAGAGATCAGGCTAGCGGGAGGGCGGAAGAGACCCAGTACTTC
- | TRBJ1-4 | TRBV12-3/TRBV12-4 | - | CASGRQLGGKLFF | TGTGCCAGCGGTAGACAGTTGGGCGGAAAACTGTTTTTT
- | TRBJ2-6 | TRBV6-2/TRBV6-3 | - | CASSYSSGANVLTF | TGTGCCAGCAGTTACAGCTCTGGGGCCAACGTCCTGACTTTC
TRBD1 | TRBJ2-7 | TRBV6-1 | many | CASSEDLQGAYEQYF | TGTGCCAGCAGTGAGGACCTACAGGGGGCCTACGAGCAGTACTTC
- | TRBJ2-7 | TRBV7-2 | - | CASSLAGGSYEQYF | TGTGCCAGCAGCTTAGCGGGGGGCTCCTACGAGCAGTACTTC
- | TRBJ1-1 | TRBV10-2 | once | CASSESRQNTEAFF | TGCGCCAGCAGTGAGTCGAGGCAGAACACTGAAGCTTTCTTT
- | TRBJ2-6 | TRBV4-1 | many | CASSHNPGANVLTF | TGCGCCAGCAGCCACAACCCTGGGGCCAACGTCCTGACTTTC
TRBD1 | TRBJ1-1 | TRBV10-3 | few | CAISDGTGRNTEAFF | TGTGCCATCAGTGATGGGACAGGGCGGAACACTGAAGCTTTCTTT
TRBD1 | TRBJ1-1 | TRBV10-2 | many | CATSRPGQGGNTEAFF | TGCGCCACCAGCAGGCCCGGACAGGGAGGGAACACTGAAGCTTTCTTT
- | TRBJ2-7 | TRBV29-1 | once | CSFPDDYEQYF | TGCAGCTTTCCGGATGACTACGAGCAGTACTTC
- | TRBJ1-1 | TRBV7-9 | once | CASSLGGTGRQSEAFF | TGTGCCAGCAGCTTAGGCGGGACTGGGAGGCAATCTGAAGCTTTCTTT
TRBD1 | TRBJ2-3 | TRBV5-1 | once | CASAGTGTQYF | TGCGCCAGCGCCGGGACAGGGACGCAGTATTTT
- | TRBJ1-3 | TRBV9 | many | CASSGGDAGGAIYF | TGTGCCAGCAGCGGAGGCGATGCGGGAGGGGCCATATATTTT
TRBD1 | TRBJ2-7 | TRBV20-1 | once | CSAWDRGGYEQYF | TGCAGTGCTTGGGACAGGGGGGGATACGAGCAGTACTTC
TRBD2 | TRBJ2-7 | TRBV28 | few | CASSILPSGSPYEQYF | TGTGCCAGCAGTATCCTCCCTAGCGGGAGTCCCTACGAGCAGTACTTC
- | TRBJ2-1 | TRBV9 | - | CASSVRNTDTQFF | TGTGCCAGCAGCGTGAGAAACACAGATACGCAGTTCTTC
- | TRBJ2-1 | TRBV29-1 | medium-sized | CSVAGGPYNEQFF | TGCAGCGTTGCGGGCGGGCCGTACAATGAGCAGTTCTTC